These 23 T cell receptor beta chains were all obtained from the same sample, sequenced in a study of blood T cell repertoires in COVID-19. The method was immunoSEQ multiplex PCR; TCRdb's version includes in-frame clones alone and lacks a portion of them. The repertoire holds about 86,000 clones, with about 90% as singletons. Source material: peripheral blood. Receptor source: a human donor in a cohort sampled during active COVID-19.

The chain recombines TRBV6-5 with TRBJ2-3; 7 bases agree with TRBD2. The ends lost 6 bases at V and 0 bases at J; junction bases unmatched: 6. The CDR3 has 15 residues. CDR1 and CDR2 (germline): MNHEY, SVGAGI. The CDR3 spells CASSLGRPSTDTQYF. The DNA for the CDR3 is TGTGCCAGCAGCCTCGGGAGGCCTAGCACAGATACGCAGTATTTT.

The gene calls are TRBV7-6 and TRBJ1-2; possible D gene TRBD1, 6 bases. The V and J ends lost 1 base and 2 bases respectively, with 11 bases between them. The CDR3 has 15 amino acids. Germline V gives CDR1 SGHVS, CDR2 FNYEAQ. The CDR3 loop is CASSLGDQGNYGYTF. As DNA, the CDR3 is TGTGCCAGCAGCTTAGGCGACCAGGGGAACTATGGCTACACCTTC.

The chain is built from TRBV20-1 and TRBJ2-3; TRBD1 matches at 7 bases. Germline-derived CDR1 and CDR2 are DFQATT and SNEGSKA (reference sequence). Germline trimming cut 3 bases from V and 0 bases from J; bases unmatched to any gene: 3. The CDR3 length is 14 residues. As DNA, the CDR3 is TGCAGTGCTAGTTCGGACAGGAGCACAGATACGCAGTATTTT. Residues: CSASSDRSTDTQYF.

The chain couples TRBV19 to TRBJ2-3; 7 bases match TRBD2. This CDR3 has 15 amino acids. J lost 6 bases, V lost 7 bases, and 13 bases had no gene match. From germline, CDR1 is LNHDA and CDR2 SQIVND (reference sequence). CDR3 DNA sequence: TGTGCCAGTAATCGGCGGGAGTCAGGAGCGGATACGCAGTATTTT. Translating gives CASNRRESGADTQYF.

This chain links TRBV28 with TRBJ1-5; 9 positions agree with TRBD1. The V and J ends lost 5 bases and 5 bases, in that order; junction bases with no gene match: 4. The CDR3 is made up of 14 amino acids. Germline V gene lookup returns CDR1 MDHEN and CDR2 SYDVKM. This chain's CDR3 is CASSPDRGYQPQHF. The CDR3 nucleotides read TGTGCCAGCAGTCCGGACAGGGGATATCAGCCCCAGCATTTT.

The J gene is TRBJ1-5, the V gene TRBV28; TRBD1 matches 7 bases. This CDR3 has 14 residues. The germline V gene has CDR1 MDHEN and CDR2 SYDVKM. Unmatched junction bases numbered 4, after V lost 2 bases and J lost 6 bases. The DNA for the CDR3 is TGTGCCAGCAGTTTACTAGGGGGCAGTCAGCCCCAGCATTTT. Protein product: CASSLLGGSQPQHF.

The chain joins TRBV10-3 to TRBJ1-1; the D gene is possibly TRBD1 (6 bases). The CDR3 runs 16 residues. The V gene's germline CDR1 is ENHRY and CDR2 SYGVKD. Trimming removed 8 bases from V and 2 bases from J, with 21 bases in between. This chain's CDR3 is CAISPQSAGENTEAFF. The CDR3 DNA is TGTGCCATCTCACCCCAATCGGCAGGGGAAAACACTGAAGCTTTCTTT.

This clone was detected only a few times. Distinct nucleotide sequences in the sample also encode this CDR3. This chain uses TRBV3-1 (or the pseudogene TRBV3-2) with TRBJ2-6, with D hard to call. The CDR3 covers 14 residues. The ends were cut back, 1 base at V and 1 base at J, with 2 bases in the middle. Germline CDR1 is LGHDT and CDR2 is YNNKEL (reference sequence). The CDR3 loop reads CASSQASGANVLTF. For the CDR3, the DNA is TGTGCCAGCAGCCAAGCTTCTGGGGCCAACGTCCTGACTTTC.

V gene TRBV3-1 (or the pseudogene TRBV3-2) combines with J gene TRBJ1-1; D not resolved. Trimming removed 0 bases at V and 11 bases at J, with 10 bases between. CDR1 and CDR2 from the germline V gene are LGHDT and YNNKEL (reference sequence). The length of the CDR3 is 12 residues. DNA of the CDR3: TGTGCCAGCAGCCAAGAGGCGGCCCGGGCTTTCTTT. It yields the protein CASSQEAARAFF.

The J gene is TRBJ2-7, the V gene TRBV10-3; 7 bases align to TRBD1. The trim removed 6 bases at V and 5 bases at J, leaving 13 bases unmatched. The CDR3 runs 15 residues. Per germline, CDR1 ENHRY and CDR2 SYGVKD. The CDR3 loop is CAISASPGQGDEQYF. CDR3 coding DNA: TGTGCCATCAGCGCTAGCCCGGGCCAGGGGGACGAGCAGTACTTC.

CDR3 coding DNA: TGTGCCAGCAGTGAACGACAGGGGACGGCTGAAGCTTTCTTT. Amino acids: CASSERQGTAEAFF. The V and J genes are TRBV6-1 and TRBJ1-1, with 8 bases matching TRBD1. The CDR3 sequence is 14 residues long. Looked up from germline, CDR1 is MNHNS and CDR2 is SASEGT. V shed 2 bases, J shed 6 bases, and the junction held 5 bases outside the gene matches.

The rearrangement uses TRBV12-3 or TRBV12-4 and TRBJ1-2; weak D call: TRBD1 (6 bases). CDR3 length: 13 residues. With 5 bases removed from V and 8 bases from J, the gap between germline ends came to 15 bases. As DNA, the CDR3 is TGTGCCAGCAGTCGGGAGGCAGGGGCGGGCTACACCTTC. Its protein product is CASSREAGAGYTF.

The CDR3 DNA reads TGTGCCAGCAGAGCCGGGACAGGTAGGAACACTGAAGCTTTCTTT. It codes for CASRAGTGRNTEAFF. The rearrangement uses TRBV6-5 and TRBJ1-1; 8 nucleotides align to TRBD1. The CDR3 spans 15 residues. Germline V gives CDR1 MNHEY, CDR2 SVGAGI. With 6 bases clipped from V and 1 base from J, the junction kept 7 bases outside the gene matches.

This clone was detected only a few times. This chain joins TRBV19 and TRBJ2-1, with 7 positions matching TRBD2. The germline V gene has CDR1 LNHDA and CDR2 SQIVND (reference sequence). The ends lost 5 bases at V and 9 bases at J; junction bases unmatched: 13. The CDR3 consists of 15 residues. CDR3 in amino acids: CASSPGLRYKGEQFF. The CDR3 DNA is TGTGCCAGTAGTCCGGGACTACGTTACAAGGGTGAGCAGTTCTTC.

This rearrangement joins TRBV6-1 to TRBJ2-7; 9 bases agree with TRBD2. CDR1 is MNHNS and CDR2 is SASEGT in the germline V gene. J lost 5 bases, V lost 1 base, and 24 bases had no gene match. The CDR3 extends over 21 amino acids. The CDR3 loop is CASSEDQLRGGRAKLTNEQYF. CDR3 in DNA: TGTGCCAGCAGTGAAGATCAGTTACGGGGCGGGAGGGCCAAATTAACCAACGAGCAGTACTTC.

In DNA, the CDR3 is TGTGCCAGTTCCCAGGGGCTTAATCAGCCCCAGCATTTT. This translates into CASSQGLNQPQHF. The rearrangement links TRBV19 to TRBJ1-5; tentative D call: TRBD1 (6 bases). This CDR3 has 13 amino acids. CDR1 is LNHDA and CDR2 is SQIVND in the germline V gene (reference sequence). V gave up 8 bases and J gave up 4 bases, with 12 bases separating them.

This clone was counted a single time. The chain carries TRBV7-9 and TRBJ1-2; a possible D gene is TRBD1 (6 bases). Germline V CDR1 and CDR2: SEHNR, FQNEAQ (reference sequence). This CDR3 is 16 amino acids long. V was shortened by 3 bases and J by 4 bases, with 18 bases between the two germline ends. Here the CDR3 reads CASSLGTPLGGYGYTF. The CDR3 region has the DNA TGTGCCAGCAGCTTGGGGACACCTCTTGGCGGCTATGGCTACACCTTC.

This chain links TRBV10-1 with TRBJ2-1; D possibly corresponds to TRBD2 (6 bases). The V end was cut by 0 bases, the J end by 4 bases, with 13 bases between. CDR1 and CDR2 (germline): WNHNN, SYGVQD (reference sequence). The CDR3 totals 16 residues. CDR3 DNA: TGCGCCAGCAGTGAGTCCTGGGGAGGATCGTACAATGAGCAGTTCTTC. It translates to CASSESWGGSYNEQFF.

The chain employs TRBV28 and TRBJ2-2; 7 bases are shared with TRBD1. The CDR3 has 16 amino acids. Germline CDR1 MDHEN, CDR2 SYDVKM. With 7 bases clipped from V and 4 bases from J, the junction kept 12 bases outside the gene matches. The CDR3 nucleotides read TGTGCCAGCAACTTGCCGGGACCAGGGGGCACCGGGGAGCTGTTTTTT. It translates to CASNLPGPGGTGELFF.

The rearrangement uses TRBV18 and TRBJ1-3; tentatively, D is TRBD1 (5 bases). This CDR3 has 12 amino acids. V lost 7 bases to trimming and J lost 6 bases, with 10 bases between them. Germline CDR1 KGHSH, CDR2 LQKENI. The CDR3 DNA reads as TGTGCCAGCTTCCAGGGATCAAACACCATATATTTT. This translates into CASFQGSNTIYF.

This clone was seen only once. The rearrangement uses TRBV19 and TRBJ1-2; no reliable D call. This CDR3 region has 12 residues. The V end lost 3 bases, the J end lost 3 bases, and 5 bases lay between the germline ends. Germline loops: CDR1 LNHDA, CDR2 SQIVND (reference sequence). The CDR3 region has the DNA TGTGCCAGTAGTATGGCAGACTATGGCTACACCTTC. This encodes CASSMADYGYTF. Using reference TRBV19 and TRBJ1-2 for the parts outside the CDR3, the full variable domain is DGGITQSPKYLFRKEGQNVTLSCEQNLNHDAMYWYRQDPGQGLRLIYYSQIVNDFQKGDIAEGYSVSREKKESFPLTVTSAQKNPTAFYLCASSMADYGYTFGSGTRLTVV.

The V call is TRBV3-1 (or the pseudogene TRBV3-2), the J call TRBJ2-7, with TRBD1 as a possible D gene (5 bases). Germline assignment: CDR1 LGHDT and CDR2 YNNKEL (reference sequence). The CDR3 is 15 residues long. The V end lost 0 bases, the J end lost 2 bases, and 11 bases lay between the germline ends. CDR3 amino acids: CASSQEATATYEQYF. For the CDR3, the DNA is TGTGCCAGCAGCCAAGAGGCGACAGCAACCTACGAGCAGTACTTC.

CDR3 DNA sequence: TGTGCCAGCAGTGATTCCGGGGGCTCCTACGAGCAGTACTTC. This translates into CASSDSGGSYEQYF. V and J are TRBV6-1 and TRBJ2-7; TRBD2 is a possible D gene (6 bases). CDR3 length: 14 amino acids. The germline V gene encodes CDR1 MNHNS and CDR2 SASEGT. With 3 bases removed from V and 0 bases from J, the gap between germline ends came to 9 bases.